This is a list of T cell receptor beta chains from one sample in a study of cytomegalovirus exposure and HLA in healthy donors. TCRdb's table, derived via immunoSEQ multiplex PCR, lists solely in-frame clones and lacks some. In the table there are over 150,000 clones, approximately 86% of which are singletons. Sequencing was carried out using PBMCs. The receptors shown here come from a woman between 18 and 29 years old in good health and CMV-seronegative. Each CDR3 is given with its conserved first and last residue. A D gene is named only where the DNA matches it firmly. The size field is filled for only some rows; it gives once, few, many or a size class.

V gene,clone size,J gene,D gene,CDR3 protein,CDR3 DNA
TRBV27,NA,TRBJ1-2,NA,CASRSLSGAGYTF,TGTGCCAGCCGGAGCCTCAGCGGGGCTGGCTACACCTTC
TRBV5-1,NA,TRBJ1-1,TRBD1,CASSRGTGGSLDTEAFF,TGCGCCAGCAGCCGGGGGACAGGGGGCTCCCTAGACACTGAAGCTTTCTTT
TRBV10-3,NA,TRBJ1-2,TRBD1,CAISKQGAVDGYTF,TGTGCCATCAGCAAACAGGGGGCAGTGGATGGCTACACCTTC
TRBV11-2,NA,TRBJ1-4,NA,CASSHRTDSNEKLFF,TGTGCCAGCAGCCATAGGACAGACTCTAATGAAAAACTGTTTTTT
TRBV7-8,NA,TRBJ1-1,NA,CASSLGGGDNTEAFF,TGTGCCAGCAGCTTAGGGGGGGGAGATAACACTGAAGCTTTCTTT
TRBV4-1,NA,TRBJ2-1,NA,CASSQGALGGGEQFF,TGCGCCAGCAGCCAAGGAGCTCTTGGGGGAGGTGAGCAGTTCTTC
TRBV11-3,NA,TRBJ2-2,TRBD2,CASSLTLGGGDTGELFF,TGTGCCAGCAGCTTAACTCTCGGGGGGGGAGACACCGGGGAGCTGTTTTTT
TRBV7-8,NA,TRBJ2-7,NA,CASSFPRLGGAYEQYF,TGTGCCAGCAGCTTCCCACGACTAGGGGGGGCCTACGAGCAGTACTTC
TRBV6-5,NA,TRBJ1-2,NA,CASSLSYRAEGYTF,TGTGCCAGCAGTTTATCGTACAGGGCGGAAGGCTACACCTTC
TRBV28,NA,TRBJ1-5,NA,CASSLAGPQPQHF,TGTGCCAGCAGTTTAGCGGGGCCTCAGCCCCAGCATTTT
TRBV14,NA,TRBJ2-7,NA,CASSQRREQYF,TGTGCCAGCAGCCAGCGGCGCGAGCAGTACTTC
TRBV30,once,TRBJ2-7,NA,CAWSIAGPYEQYF,TGTGCCTGGAGTATTGCAGGGCCCTACGAGCAGTACTTC
TRBV7-8,NA,TRBJ2-5,NA,CASSLEISPETQYF,TGTGCCAGCAGCTTAGAAATTAGTCCGGAGACCCAGTACTTC
TRBV19,NA,TRBJ1-1,NA,CASSIGPLGNTEAFF,TGTGCCAGTAGTATCGGCCCCCTAGGGAACACTGAAGCTTTCTTT
TRBV5-8,NA,TRBJ2-6,NA,CASSLFQVSSGANVLTF,TGTGCCAGCAGCTTGTTTCAAGTGAGCTCTGGGGCCAACGTCCTGACTTTC
TRBV5-5,NA,TRBJ1-5,NA,CASSLAEAHNQPQHF,TGTGCCAGCAGCTTGGCCGAAGCCCACAATCAGCCCCAGCATTTT
TRBV5-6,NA,TRBJ2-3,NA,CASSLAIGVWGTDTQYF,TGTGCCAGCAGCTTGGCCATAGGGGTGTGGGGCACAGATACGCAGTATTTT
TRBV15,NA,TRBJ2-7,TRBD2,CATSRDSGRNSEEQYF,TGTGCCACCAGCAGAGATAGCGGGAGGAATTCGGAAGAGCAGTACTTC
TRBV25-1,NA,TRBJ2-7,NA,CASMLEGPPVYEQYF,TGTGCCAGCATGTTAGAGGGCCCACCGGTGTACGAGCAGTACTTC